Listed here are 14 T cell receptor beta chains from one sample, sequenced in a study of cytomegalovirus exposure and HLA in healthy donors. Vbeta (60) and Jbeta (13) primers were used in the PCR. Assay used: immunoSEQ multiplex PCR; TCRdb lists only in-frame clones, some missing. The specimen's table records some 31,000 clones. The sequencing input was PBMCs. Source of these receptors: a woman aged 40 to 50 in good health and CMV-seropositive.

The chain combines TRBV29-1 with TRBJ1-4; 10 nucleotides line up with TRBD1. Germline trimming cut 7 bases from V and 6 bases from J; bases unmatched to any gene: 2. The CDR3 extends over 12 amino acids. Germline values: CDR1 SQVTM, CDR2 ANQGSEA. CDR3: CSAGTGDEKLFF. CDR3 DNA: TGCAGCGCGGGGACAGGGGATGAAAAACTGTTTTTT. The entire variable domain, with the rest obtained from reference TRBV29-1 and TRBJ1-4, is as follows: SAVISQKPSRDICQRGTSLTIQCQVDSQVTMMFWYRQQPGQSLTLIATANQGSEATYESGFVIDKFPISRPNLTFSTLTVSNMSPEDSSIYLCSAGTGDEKLFFGSGTQLSVL.

The chain has TRBV4-2 and TRBJ1-2; D might be TRBD1 (6 bases). Germline CDR1 is LGHNA and CDR2 is YNFKEQ. This CDR3 region has 16 residues. V lost 3 bases, J lost 5 bases, and 19 bases lay in between. The CDR3 region is CASSQENTGYGYGYTF. CDR3 coding DNA: TGTGCCAGCAGCCAGGAAAATACAGGGTATGGGTATGGCTACACCTTC.

This chain joins TRBV28 and TRBJ2-7; 9 bases fit TRBD1. The CDR3 is 14 residues long. V was pared by 1 base and J by 6 bases, with 4 bases of the junction left unmatched. Per the germline V gene, CDR1 is MDHEN and CDR2 is SYDVKM. CDR3 sequence reads: CASSLSQGAFEQYF. CDR3 nucleotide sequence: TGTGCCAGCAGTTTATCACAGGGGGCTTTCGAGCAGTACTTC. Complete variable domain (other parts from reference TRBV28 and TRBJ2-7): DVKVTQSSRYLVKRTGEKVFLECVQDMDHENMFWYRQDPGLGLRLIYFSYDVKMKEKGDIPEGYSVSREKKERFSLILESASTNQTSMYLCASSLSQGAFEQYFGPGTRLTVT.

J is TRBJ2-3 and V is TRBV30; tentative D call: TRBD2 (6 bases). Trimming cost V 1 base and J 2 bases, with 10 bases left between them. The CDR3 extends over 14 amino acids. Germline assignment: CDR1 GTSNPN and CDR2 SVGIG (reference sequence). The CDR3 nucleotides read TGTGCCTGGAGTGCCGGGGGAATCACAGATACGCAGTATTTT. It translates to CAWSAGGITDTQYF. Combining the CDR3 with reference TRBV30 and TRBJ2-3 gives the whole variable domain SQTIHQWPATLVQPVGSPLSLECTVEGTSNPNLYWYRQAAGRGLQLLFYSVGIGQISSEVPQNLSASRPQDRQFILSSKKLLLSDSGFYLCAWSAGGITDTQYFGPGTRLTVL.

V usage is TRBV11-2 and J usage is TRBJ2-5; 14 bases map to TRBD2. Germline V gene data show CDR1 as SGHAT and CDR2 as FQNNGV. CDR3 size: 16 residues. Losses at the gene ends were 5 bases for V and 3 bases for J; bases not matched to a gene: 5. Here the CDR3 reads CASSRTSGRLEETQYF. In DNA, the CDR3 is TGTGCCAGCAGCAGGACTAGCGGGAGGTTGGAAGAGACCCAGTACTTC.

This rearrangement joins TRBV5-1 to TRBJ1-2, with 9 nucleotides matching TRBD1. V lost 0 bases and J lost 8; bases outside the gene matches: 8. The CDR3 has 15 residues. CDR1 is SGHRS, CDR2 YFSETQ, per germline. The CDR3, as DNA: TGCGCCAGCAGCTTGGTTCCCGACAGGGGGGACGGCTACACCTTC. Translation: CASSLVPDRGDGYTF.

The chain combines TRBV7-2 with TRBJ2-3; possibly TRBD2 for D (5 bases). This CDR3 spans 16 amino acids. The germline CDR1 and CDR2 sequences are SGHTA and FQGNSA. Deletions cut 1 base from V and 1 base from J, with 12 bases between. DNA of the CDR3: TGTGCCAGCAGCTTAGGGGCTAGCTCGGGCACAGATACGCAGTATTTT. This encodes CASSLGASSGTDTQYF.

The chain employs TRBV30 and TRBJ2-1; 11 positions agree with TRBD1. Per germline, CDR1 GTSNPN and CDR2 SVGIG (reference sequence). CDR3 size: 14 residues. V lost 2 bases to trimming and J lost 9 bases; unmatched junction nucleotides: 6. CDR3 nucleotides: TGTGCCTGGAGTAAAGGACAGGGGGCCAGTGAGCAGTTCTTC. Translation: CAWSKGQGASEQFF.

Worth noting for this clone: Mismatch with germline at one junction end may stem from a read error. The genes are TRBV2 and TRBJ1-1; a weak D match, TRBD1 (5 bases). CDR1 and CDR2 from the germline V gene are SNHLY and FYNNEI. The CDR3 loop spans 11 amino acids. CDR3 protein: CASSYDSEDFF. The CDR3 DNA follows: TGTGCCAGCAGTTACGACAGTGAAGATTTCTTT.

The V and J genes are TRBV30 and TRBJ2-3; 9 bases fit TRBD1. The V gene's germline CDR1 is GTSNPN and CDR2 SVGIG (reference sequence). The CDR3 runs to 14 residues. V shed 5 bases, J shed 5 bases, and the junction held 8 bases outside the gene matches. The CDR3 spells CAWARTGGVDTQYF. CDR3 in DNA: TGTGCCTGGGCCCGTACAGGGGGCGTAGATACGCAGTATTTT.

The chain couples TRBV5-4 to TRBJ2-3; D unresolved. Germline assignment: CDR1 SGHNT and CDR2 YYREEE (reference sequence). This CDR3 is built from 17 residues. V was clipped by 4 bases and J by 3 bases, with 21 bases between them. The CDR3 DNA sequence: TGTGCCAGCAGCCACCCGACCCTCCTGGGCCCGACAGATACGCAGTATTTT. Translated, it gives CASSHPTLLGPTDTQYF.

V is TRBV27 and J is TRBJ2-7; 8 positions agree with TRBD2. CDR3 size: 14 residues. CDR1 is MNHEY, CDR2 SMNVEV, per germline (reference sequence). V gave up 8 bases and J gave up 3 bases; unmatched junction bases: 9. CDR3 region: CASRSGGALYEQYF. CDR3 in DNA: TGTGCCAGCCGTTCGGGGGGGGCGCTCTACGAGCAGTACTTC.

The gene calls are TRBV9 and TRBJ2-7, with TRBD1 as a possible D gene (7 bases). The CDR3 has 13 residues. Per the germline V gene, CDR1 is SGDLS and CDR2 is YYNGEE. V was clipped by 3 bases and J by 7 bases, with 14 bases between them. This CDR3 reads CASSGGTAGEQYF. The CDR3 coding sequence is TGTGCCAGCAGCGGTGGGACAGCGGGTGAGCAGTACTTC. The complete variable domain, with remaining parts taken from reference TRBV9 and TRBJ2-7, reads DSGVTQTPKHLITATGQRVTLRCSPRSGDLSVYWYQQSLDQGLQFLIQYYNGEERAKGNILERFSAQQFPDLHSELNLSSLELGDSALYFCASSGGTAGEQYFGPGTRLTVT.

This chain links TRBV6-1 with TRBJ2-6; D is possibly TRBD2 (5 bases). CDR3 length: 16 residues. V was trimmed by 4 bases and J by 5 bases, leaving 15 bases between them. In germline, CDR1 is MNHNS, CDR2 SASEGT. CDR3 amino acids: CASSASTRIWANVLTF. The CDR3 DNA sequence: TGTGCCAGCAGTGCCTCCACTAGAATCTGGGCCAACGTCCTGACTTTC.